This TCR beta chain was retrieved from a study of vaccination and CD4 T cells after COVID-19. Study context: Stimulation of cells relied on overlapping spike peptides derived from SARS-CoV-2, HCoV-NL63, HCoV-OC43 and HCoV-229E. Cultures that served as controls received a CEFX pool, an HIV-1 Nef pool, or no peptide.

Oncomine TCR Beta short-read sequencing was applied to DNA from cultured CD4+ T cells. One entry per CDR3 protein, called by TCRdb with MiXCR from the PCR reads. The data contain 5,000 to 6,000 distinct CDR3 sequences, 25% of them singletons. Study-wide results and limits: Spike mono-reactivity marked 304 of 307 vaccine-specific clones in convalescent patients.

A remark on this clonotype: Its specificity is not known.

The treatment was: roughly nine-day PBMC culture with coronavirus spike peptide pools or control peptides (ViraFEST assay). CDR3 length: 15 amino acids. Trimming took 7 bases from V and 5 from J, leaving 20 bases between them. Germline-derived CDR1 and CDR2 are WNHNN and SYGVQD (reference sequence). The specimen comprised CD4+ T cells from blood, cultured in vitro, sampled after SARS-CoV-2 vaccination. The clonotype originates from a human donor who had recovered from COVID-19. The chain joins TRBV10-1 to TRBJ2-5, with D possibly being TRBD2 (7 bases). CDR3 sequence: CASTPARGADETQYF. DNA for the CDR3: TGCGCCAGCACCCCCGCCCGGGGGGCGGACGAGACCCAGTACTTC.